The clone carrying this TCR beta chain was found once. The entry originates in a study of technical replicates of blood from several donors. Assay used: immunoSEQ multiplex PCR; TCRdb lists only in-frame clones, some missing. The sample records about 75,000 clones, about 97% being singletons. This sequence was found in a human donor in good health. Material: T cells isolated from PBMCs.

CDR3 nucleotide sequence: TGTGCCAGCAGCCAAGAGGGGCCTATCCAAGAGACCCAGTACTTC. This sequence encodes CASSQEGPIQETQYF. The chain joins TRBV4-2 to TRBJ2-5; D might be TRBD1 (5 bases). Deletions cut 0 bases from V and 1 base from J, with 9 bases between. Looked up from germline, CDR1 is LGHNA and CDR2 is YNFKEQ. The CDR3 spans 15 residues.